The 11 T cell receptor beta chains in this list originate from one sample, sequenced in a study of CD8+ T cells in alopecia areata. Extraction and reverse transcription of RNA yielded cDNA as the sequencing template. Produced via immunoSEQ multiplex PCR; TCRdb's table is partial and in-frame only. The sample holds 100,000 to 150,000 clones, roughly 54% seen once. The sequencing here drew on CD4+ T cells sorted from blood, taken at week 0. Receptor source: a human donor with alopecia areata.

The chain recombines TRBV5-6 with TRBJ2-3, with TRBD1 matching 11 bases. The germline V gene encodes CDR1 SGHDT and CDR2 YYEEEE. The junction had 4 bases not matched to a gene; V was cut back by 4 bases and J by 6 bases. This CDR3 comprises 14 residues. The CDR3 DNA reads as TGTGCCAGCAGCCGGACAGGGGGCGAGGATACGCAGTATTTT. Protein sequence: CASSRTGGEDTQYF.

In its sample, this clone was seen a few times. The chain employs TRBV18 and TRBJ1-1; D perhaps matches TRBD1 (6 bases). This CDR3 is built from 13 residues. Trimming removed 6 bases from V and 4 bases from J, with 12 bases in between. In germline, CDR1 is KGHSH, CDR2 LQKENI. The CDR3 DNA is TGTGCCAGCTCCCCTCAACAGGGCACTGAAGCTTTCTTT. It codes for CASSPQQGTEAFF.

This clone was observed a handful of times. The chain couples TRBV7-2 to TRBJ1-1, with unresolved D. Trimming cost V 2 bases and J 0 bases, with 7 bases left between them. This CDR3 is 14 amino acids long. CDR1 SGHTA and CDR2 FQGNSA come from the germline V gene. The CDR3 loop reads CASSLFSMNTEAFF. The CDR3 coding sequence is TGTGCCAGCAGCTTATTCTCCATGAACACTGAAGCTTTCTTT. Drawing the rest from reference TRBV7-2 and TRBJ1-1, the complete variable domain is GAGVSQSPSNKVTEKGKDVELRCDPISGHTALYWYRQSLGQGLEFLIYFQGNSAPDKSGLPSDRFSAERTGGSVSTLTIQRTQQEDSAVYLCASSLFSMNTEAFFGQGTRLTVV.

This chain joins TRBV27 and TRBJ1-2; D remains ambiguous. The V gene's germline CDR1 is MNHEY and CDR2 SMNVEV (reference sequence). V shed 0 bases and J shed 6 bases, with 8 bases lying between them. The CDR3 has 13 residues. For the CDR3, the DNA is TGTGCCAGCAGTTTATCACGACTCGATGGCTACACCTTC. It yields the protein CASSLSRLDGYTF.

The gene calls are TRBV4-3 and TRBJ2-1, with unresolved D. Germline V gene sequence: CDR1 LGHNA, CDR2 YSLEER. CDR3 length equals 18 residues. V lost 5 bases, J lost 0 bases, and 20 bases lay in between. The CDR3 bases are TGCGCCAGCAGCTCCCAAGTAAGCGCGCATGGCTCCTACAATGAGCAGTTCTTC. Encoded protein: CASSSQVSAHGSYNEQFF.

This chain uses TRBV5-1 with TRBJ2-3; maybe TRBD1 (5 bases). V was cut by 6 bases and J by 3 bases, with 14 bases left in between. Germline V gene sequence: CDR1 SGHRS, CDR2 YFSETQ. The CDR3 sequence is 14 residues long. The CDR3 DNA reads TGCGCCAGCACGGCCAGGGCTGGGACAGATACGCAGTATTTT. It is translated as CASTARAGTDTQYF.

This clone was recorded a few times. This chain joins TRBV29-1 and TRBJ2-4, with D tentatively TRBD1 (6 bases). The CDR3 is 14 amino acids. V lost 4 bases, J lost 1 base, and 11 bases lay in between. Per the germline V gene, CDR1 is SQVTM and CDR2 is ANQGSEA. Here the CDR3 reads CSVVPGVAKNIQYF. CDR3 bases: TGCAGCGTTGTTCCAGGGGTTGCCAAAAACATTCAGTACTTC.

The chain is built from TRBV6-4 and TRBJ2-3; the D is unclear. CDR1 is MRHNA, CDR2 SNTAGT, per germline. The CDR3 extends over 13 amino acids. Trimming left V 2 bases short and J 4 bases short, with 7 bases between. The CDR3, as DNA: TGTGCCAGCAGTGACGAGTACTCAGATACGCAGTATTTT. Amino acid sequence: CASSDEYSDTQYF.

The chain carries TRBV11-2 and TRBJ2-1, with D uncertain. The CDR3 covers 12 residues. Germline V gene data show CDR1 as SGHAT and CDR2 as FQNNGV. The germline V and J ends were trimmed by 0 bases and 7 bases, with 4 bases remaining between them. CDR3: CASSLDRNEQFF. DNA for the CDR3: TGTGCCAGCAGCTTAGATCGTAATGAGCAGTTCTTC.

CDR3 nucleotide sequence: TGTGCCAGCAGCCAAAATACATATGAGCAGTTCTTC. Translation: CASSQNTYEQFF. This sequence joins TRBV14 and TRBJ2-1; D gene uncertain. Trimming removed 2 bases at V and 8 bases at J, with 7 bases between. Germline CDR1 is SGHDN and CDR2 is FVKESK. This CDR3 comprises 12 residues.

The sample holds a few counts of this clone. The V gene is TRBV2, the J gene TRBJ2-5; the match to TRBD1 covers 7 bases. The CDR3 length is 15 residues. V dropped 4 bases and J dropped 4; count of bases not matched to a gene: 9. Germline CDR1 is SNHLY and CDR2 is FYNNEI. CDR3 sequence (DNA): TGTGCCAGCAGTGGAGGCAGGGGGTGGCGAGAGACCCAGTACTTC. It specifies CASSGGRGWRETQYF. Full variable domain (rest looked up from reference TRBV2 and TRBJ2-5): EPEVTQTPSHQVTQMGQEVILRCVPISNHLYFYWYRQILGQKVEFLVSFYNNEISEKSEIFDDQFSVERPDGSNFTLKIRSTKLEDSAMYFCASSGGRGWRETQYFGPGTRLLVL.